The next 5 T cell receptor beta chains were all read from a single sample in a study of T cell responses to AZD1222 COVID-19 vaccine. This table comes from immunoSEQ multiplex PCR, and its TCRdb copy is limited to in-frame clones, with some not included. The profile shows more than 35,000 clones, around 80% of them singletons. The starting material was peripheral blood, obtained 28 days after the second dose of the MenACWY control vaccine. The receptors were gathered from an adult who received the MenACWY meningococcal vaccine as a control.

CDR3 bases: TGTGCCAGCAGTTTCGCCGGGACAGGGTCCAATGAGCAGTTCTTC. Protein product: CASSFAGTGSNEQFF. The V call is TRBV28, the J call TRBJ2-1; 9 bases fit TRBD1. The CDR3 sequence is 15 residues long. Germline CDR1 MDHEN, CDR2 SYDVKM. J lost 6 bases, V lost 3 bases, and 6 bases had no gene match.

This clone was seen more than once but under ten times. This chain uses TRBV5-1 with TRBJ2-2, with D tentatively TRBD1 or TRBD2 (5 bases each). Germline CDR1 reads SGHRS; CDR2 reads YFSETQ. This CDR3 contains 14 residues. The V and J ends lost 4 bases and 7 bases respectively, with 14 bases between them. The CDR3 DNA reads TGCGCCAGCAGCATAGAGGGGACGAACGGGGAGCTGTTTTTT. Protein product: CASSIEGTNGELFF.

The chain's CDR3 is CATSDRGQRSSYNEQFF. Here the CDR3 DNA reads TGTGCCACCAGTGACCGGGGACAGCGAAGCTCCTACAATGAGCAGTTCTTC. The chain employs TRBV24-1 and TRBJ2-1; TRBD1 matches 7 bases. Trimming removed 4 bases from V and 0 bases from J; junction bases left unmatched: 8. The germline V gene encodes CDR1 KGHDR and CDR2 SFDVKD. The CDR3 contains 17 residues.

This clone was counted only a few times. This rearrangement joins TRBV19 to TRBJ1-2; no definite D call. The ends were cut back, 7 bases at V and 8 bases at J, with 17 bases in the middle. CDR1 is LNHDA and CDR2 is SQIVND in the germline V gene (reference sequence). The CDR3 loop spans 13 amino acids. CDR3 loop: CASKSGQPRGYTF. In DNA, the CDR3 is TGTGCCAGTAAGAGTGGGCAGCCCAGGGGCTACACCTTC.

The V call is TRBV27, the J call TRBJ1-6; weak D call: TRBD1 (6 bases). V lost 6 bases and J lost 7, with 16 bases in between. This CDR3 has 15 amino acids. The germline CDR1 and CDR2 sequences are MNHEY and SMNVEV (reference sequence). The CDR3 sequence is CASRGGRRGNSPLHF. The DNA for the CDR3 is TGTGCCAGCAGAGGGGGACGGAGGGGGAATTCACCCCTCCACTTT.